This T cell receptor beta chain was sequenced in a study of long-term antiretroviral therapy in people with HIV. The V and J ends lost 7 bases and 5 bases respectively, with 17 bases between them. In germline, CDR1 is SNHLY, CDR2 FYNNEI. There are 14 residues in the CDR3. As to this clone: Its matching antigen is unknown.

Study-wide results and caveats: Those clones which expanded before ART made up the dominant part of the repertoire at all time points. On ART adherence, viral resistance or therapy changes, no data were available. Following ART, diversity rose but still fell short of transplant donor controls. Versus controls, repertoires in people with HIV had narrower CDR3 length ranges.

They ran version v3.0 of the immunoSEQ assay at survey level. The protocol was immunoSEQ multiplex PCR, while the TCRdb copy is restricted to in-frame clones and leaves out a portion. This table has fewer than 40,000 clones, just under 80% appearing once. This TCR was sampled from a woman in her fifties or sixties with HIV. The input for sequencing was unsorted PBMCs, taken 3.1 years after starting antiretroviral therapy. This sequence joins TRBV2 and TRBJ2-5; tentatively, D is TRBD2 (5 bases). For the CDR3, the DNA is TGTGCCAGCACCCGCTCCGGGGTGGGGGAGACCCAGTACTTC. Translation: CASTRSGVGETQYF.